This T cell receptor (beta chain) was identified during a study of shared clonotypes between healthy human individuals. Study results and limitations: Several donors held about 5% of naive CD4 clonotypes in common. Non-shared clonotypes had lower generation probabilities than those shared by all four donors. The sampled material consisted only of blood, and tissue repertoires are likely to differ.

The naive CD8 fraction comprised CD45RO-negative cells positively selected for CCR7 and excluded terminally differentiated effector memory CD45RA+ cells. Assay: immunoSEQ multiplex PCR; the TCRdb copy retains only in-frame clones and omits some. The data hold about 820,000 clones, with 92% observed a single time. Comment on this clone: The antigen remains unidentified.

The specimen sequenced was naive CD8+ T cells sorted from blood. This TCR was recovered from a young man in good health.

CDR3 in DNA: TGTGCCAGCGCAATCGGCCTAGCGGGAGCTGACGAGCAGTACTTC. Protein sequence: CASAIGLAGADEQYF. The chain carries TRBV6-5 and TRBJ2-7; 10 nucleotides line up with TRBD2. V lost 8 bases to trimming and J lost 5 bases; unmatched junction nucleotides: 12. CDR3 size: 15 residues. Germline CDR1 is MNHEY and CDR2 is SVGAGI.